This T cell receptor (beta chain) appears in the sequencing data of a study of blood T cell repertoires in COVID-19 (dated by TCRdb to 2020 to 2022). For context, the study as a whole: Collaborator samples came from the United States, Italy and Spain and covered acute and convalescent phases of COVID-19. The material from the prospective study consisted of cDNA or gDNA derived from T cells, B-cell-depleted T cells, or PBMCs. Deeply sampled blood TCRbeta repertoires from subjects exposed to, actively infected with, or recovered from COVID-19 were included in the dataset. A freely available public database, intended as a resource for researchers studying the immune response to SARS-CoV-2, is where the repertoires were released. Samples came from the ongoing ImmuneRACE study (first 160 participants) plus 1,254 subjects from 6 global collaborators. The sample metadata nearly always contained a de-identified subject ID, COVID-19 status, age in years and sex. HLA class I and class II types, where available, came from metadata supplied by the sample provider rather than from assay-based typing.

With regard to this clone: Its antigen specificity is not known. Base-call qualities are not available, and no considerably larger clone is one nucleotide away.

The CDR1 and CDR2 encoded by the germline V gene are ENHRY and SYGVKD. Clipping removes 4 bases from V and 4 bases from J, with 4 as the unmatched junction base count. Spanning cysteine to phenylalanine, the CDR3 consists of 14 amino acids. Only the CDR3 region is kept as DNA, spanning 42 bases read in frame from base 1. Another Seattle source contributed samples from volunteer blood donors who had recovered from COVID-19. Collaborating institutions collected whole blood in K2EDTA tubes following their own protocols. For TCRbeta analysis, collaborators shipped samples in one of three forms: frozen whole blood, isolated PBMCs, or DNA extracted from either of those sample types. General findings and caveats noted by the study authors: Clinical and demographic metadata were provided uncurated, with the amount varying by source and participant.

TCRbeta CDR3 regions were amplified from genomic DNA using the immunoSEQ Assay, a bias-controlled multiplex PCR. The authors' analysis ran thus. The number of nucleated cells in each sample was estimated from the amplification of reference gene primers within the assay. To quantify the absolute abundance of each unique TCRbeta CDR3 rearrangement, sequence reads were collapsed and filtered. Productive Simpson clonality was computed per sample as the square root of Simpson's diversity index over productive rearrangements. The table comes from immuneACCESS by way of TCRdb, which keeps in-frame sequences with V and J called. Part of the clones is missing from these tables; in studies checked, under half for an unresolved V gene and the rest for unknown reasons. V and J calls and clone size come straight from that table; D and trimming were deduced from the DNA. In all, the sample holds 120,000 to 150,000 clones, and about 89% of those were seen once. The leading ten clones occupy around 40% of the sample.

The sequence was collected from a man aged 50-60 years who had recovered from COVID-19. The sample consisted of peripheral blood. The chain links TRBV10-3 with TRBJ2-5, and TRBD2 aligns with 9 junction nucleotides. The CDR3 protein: CAISGAGGPETQYF. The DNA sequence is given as TGTGCCATCAGTGGTGCGGGGGGGCCAGAGACCCAGTACTTC.